The clone carrying this T cell receptor (beta chain) was observed a handful of times. Its target is not known. This entry belongs to a study of identical twins. Study outcomes and limitations: Out-of-frame beta chain sequences displayed weaker excess sharing between twins. Without tracking the same donors, conclusions rested on cross-sectional statistical analysis. Zero-insertion analyses could be partly confounded by invariant MAIT and iNKT cells.

TCRdb processed the 5' RACE reads anew with MiXCR; each CDR3 protein has one entry. The sample lists some 660,000 distinct CDR3 sequences, roughly 8% seen once, with around 0.95% in the top ten. These data were also filed under a second study, of yellow fever vaccine responses in identical twins. That report notes: Reportedly, the T cell response mounted by twins to vaccine seemed partly convergent, partly personalized.

The source is a woman between 18 and 29 years old in good health. Sequencing was performed on PBMCs.

Written as DNA, the CDR3 is TGTGCCAGCGGACTACAGGGATTGACGTCCGAGCAGTACTTC. Its translation is CASGLQGLTSEQYF. V usage is TRBV27 and J usage is TRBJ2-7; perhaps D is TRBD1 or TRBD2 (6 bases each). Trimming removed 8 bases from V and 6 bases from J, with 20 bases in between. Per the germline V gene, CDR1 is MNHEY and CDR2 is SMNVEV (reference sequence). The CDR3 loop spans 14 amino acids.